The rows below give T cell receptor beta chains drawn from one sample of a study of blood T cell repertoires in COVID-19. Measured with immunoSEQ multiplex PCR; TCRdb has only the in-frame clones, and not every one. The top ten clones hold roughly 3% of a sample with some 340,000 clones, around 83% of them seen once. The sample was peripheral blood. These receptors were taken from a man between 25 and 39 years old with active or convalescent COVID-19. Each CDR3 is given with its conserved first and last residue. D genes are given only for firm matches. Clone size appears in some rows only: once, few, many, or a class for an expanded clone.

j_call clone_size v_call d_call cdr3_aa cdr3_nt
TRBJ2-5 NA TRBV11-2 TRBD2 CASSSGLAGAGETQYF TGTGCCAGCAGCTCCGGACTAGCGGGAGCTGGAGAGACCCAGTACTTC
TRBJ2-1 NA TRBV11-3 NA CASSFDRSSYNEQFF TGTGCCAGCAGCTTTGACCGGAGCTCCTACAATGAGCAGTTCTTC
TRBJ2-3 NA TRBV29-1 TRBD2 CSVERSAGGRDTQYF TGCAGCGTTGAGAGATCGGCGGGGGGCAGGGATACGCAGTATTTT
TRBJ1-2 NA TRBV4-1 TRBD1 CASSHPGTGKNYGYTF TGCGCCAGCAGCCACCCCGGGACAGGGAAAAACTATGGCTACACCTTC
TRBJ1-4 NA TRBV19 TRBD1 CASSTRQGTNEKLFF TGTGCCAGTAGTACCCGACAGGGAACTAATGAAAAACTGTTTTTT
TRBJ1-4 NA TRBV19 NA CATGTSNEKLFF TGTGCCACCGGGACATCTAATGAAAAACTGTTTTTT
TRBJ1-6 NA TRBV4-3 TRBD1 CASSQDYGQGGSPLHF TGCGCCAGCAGCCAGGATTACGGACAGGGGGGATCACCCCTCCACTTT
TRBJ1-1 NA TRBV4-3 TRBD1 CASSQEGPQGDNTEAFF TGCGCCAGCAGCCAAGAAGGGCCTCAGGGGGACAACACTGAAGCTTTCTTT
TRBJ1-1 NA TRBV18 NA CASSPLPGDDTEAFF TGTGCCAGCTCACCTCTCCCGGGGGATGACACTGAAGCTTTCTTT
TRBJ2-1 NA TRBV24-1 NA CATSDSRVRGYNEQFF TGTGCCACCAGTGATTCCAGGGTAAGGGGCTACAATGAGCAGTTCTTC
TRBJ2-7 NA TRBV28 TRBD1 CASRPRDRDEQYF TGTGCCAGCAGGCCCCGGGACAGGGACGAGCAGTACTTC
TRBJ1-2 NA TRBV7-9 TRBD1 CASSWEQGTNGYTF TGTGCCAGCAGCTGGGAACAGGGGACGAATGGCTACACCTTC
TRBJ2-2 NA TRBV5-1 TRBD1 CASSLGTGGITGELFF TGCGCCAGCAGCTTGGGGACAGGGGGTATCACCGGGGAGCTGTTTTTT
TRBJ2-7 NA TRBV18 NA CASSPRGGRQAGSYEQYF TGTGCCAGCTCACCCCGTGGGGGAAGACAGGCTGGGTCCTACGAGCAGTACTTC
TRBJ2-7 NA TRBV19 NA CASRSREYPHEQYF TGTGCCAGTAGGAGTCGGGAATACCCCCACGAGCAGTACTTC
TRBJ1-2 once TRBV3-1/TRBV3-2 NA CASSQNTYGYTF TGTGCCAGCAGTCAAAACACCTATGGCTACACCTTC
TRBJ2-7 NA TRBV5-1 TRBD2 CASSLGLAGEYEQYF TGCGCCAGCAGCTTGGGACTAGCGGGGGAGTACGAGCAGTACTTC
TRBJ1-4 once TRBV5-4 NA CASSLRRSTGGNEKLFF TGTGCCAGCAGCTTGAGACGGTCGACCGGGGGTAATGAAAAACTGTTTTTT
TRBJ2-3 NA TRBV11-3 TRBD2 CASSLVGGGADTQYF TGTGCCAGCAGCTTAGTAGGCGGGGGGGCAGATACGCAGTATTTT
TRBJ1-3 once TRBV29-1 NA CSVEGGAGGNTIYF TGCAGCGTTGAGGGGGGAGCAGGGGGAAACACCATATATTTT
TRBJ1-5 NA TRBV30 TRBD1 CAWSRTGRNQPQHF TGTGCCTGGAGTAGGACAGGGCGAAATCAGCCCCAGCATTTT
TRBJ1-1 once TRBV5-8 TRBD1 CASSPMLGDRGANTEAFF TGTGCCAGCAGCCCCATGCTCGGGGACAGGGGGGCGAACACTGAAGCTTTCTTT
TRBJ2-7 NA TRBV5-8 TRBD2 CASSLVGGKAYEQYF TGTGCCAGCAGCTTGGTCGGGGGGAAGGCCTACGAGCAGTACTTC
TRBJ2-5 NA TRBV29-1 TRBD2 CSVGLAGGSPETQYF TGCAGCGTTGGTCTAGCGGGGGGATCTCCAGAGACCCAGTACTTC
TRBJ1-1 NA TRBV23-1 TRBD1 CASSQWDRVRTEAFF TGCGCCAGCAGTCAATGGGACAGGGTAAGGACTGAAGCTTTCTTT
TRBJ2-1 NA TRBV7-2 NA CASSLAYFEGEQFF TGTGCCAGCAGCTTAGCCTACTTCGAGGGTGAGCAGTTCTTC
TRBJ1-1 NA TRBV15 TRBD1 CATSLTRTGRNEAFF TGTGCCACCAGCTTGACCCGGACAGGGCGAAATGAAGCTTTCTTT
TRBJ1-6 NA TRBV5-1 NA CASSLGRRVSSYNSPLHF TGCGCCAGCAGCTTGGGGCGGAGGGTGAGCTCCTATAATTCACCCCTCCACTTT
TRBJ1-6 once TRBV9 TRBD1 CASSVGSGTGWRNSPLHF TGTGCCAGCAGCGTAGGGTCCGGGACAGGATGGAGAAATTCACCCCTCCACTTT
TRBJ2-2 NA TRBV2 TRBD2 CASTDSGGRLPNTGELFF TGTGCCAGCACCGACAGCGGGGGTCGACTTCCGAACACCGGGGAGCTGTTTTTT
TRBJ2-5 NA TRBV14 NA CASSQGIGVGQTQYF TGTGCCAGCAGCCAGGGGATTGGTGTGGGGCAGACCCAGTACTTC
TRBJ1-5 NA TRBV9 NA CASSFRGGEGQPQHF TGTGCCAGCAGCTTCCGGGGGGGAGAAGGTCAGCCCCAGCATTTT
TRBJ2-3 NA TRBV29-1 NA CSVEEGRGTDTQYF TGCAGCGTTGAAGAAGGGCGGGGCACAGATACGCAGTATTTT
TRBJ2-5 NA TRBV14 TRBD1 CASSSFDRGGETQYF TGTGCCAGCAGTTCATTCGACAGGGGTGGAGAGACCCAGTACTTC
TRBJ2-1 NA TRBV28 NA CASSLIGIEQFF TGTGCCAGCAGCTTGATCGGTATTGAGCAGTTCTTC
TRBJ1-3 NA TRBV7-6 TRBD1 CASSLGSRQGSGNTIYF TGTGCCAGCAGCTTAGGCTCCCGACAGGGATCTGGAAACACCATATATTTT
TRBJ2-7 NA TRBV5-1 TRBD2 CASSLDPSGSSYEQYF TGCGCCAGCAGCTTGGACCCTAGCGGGAGCTCCTACGAGCAGTACTTC
TRBJ2-2 NA TRBV6-5 NA CASSRTTEPTGELFF TGTGCCAGCAGTAGGACGACAGAACCCACCGGGGAGCTGTTTTTT
TRBJ2-7 NA TRBV6-5 TRBD1 CASSLGQDPYEQYF TGTGCCAGCAGTTTGGGACAGGACCCCTACGAGCAGTACTTC
TRBJ2-7 NA TRBV5-1 NA CASSSAGTYEQYF TGCGCCAGCAGCTCTGCCGGGACATACGAGCAGTACTTC
TRBJ2-3 NA TRBV15 NA CATSRVGSLLHSTDTQYF TGTGCCACCAGCAGAGTTGGTAGCCTTTTGCATAGCACAGATACGCAGTATTTT
TRBJ1-3 few TRBV27 NA CASTLIGPSSGNTIYF TGTGCCAGCACCTTAATAGGCCCTAGCTCTGGAAACACCATATATTTT
TRBJ2-5 few TRBV5-1 TRBD1 CASSYDRGRETQYF TGCGCCAGCAGCTATGACAGGGGCCGAGAGACCCAGTACTTC
TRBJ1-3 NA TRBV9 NA CASSGGYSRGNTIYF TGTGCCAGCAGTGGGGGCTATTCGCGAGGAAACACCATATATTTT
TRBJ1-4 NA TRBV20-1 NA CSASYGEGKLFF TGCAGTGCTAGTTACGGGGAAGGAAAACTGTTTTTT
TRBJ2-7 NA TRBV19 TRBD1 CASAGLRTGRLYEQYF TGTGCCAGTGCGGGCCTCCGGACAGGGCGATTATACGAGCAGTACTTC
TRBJ1-2 NA TRBV2 TRBD1 CASSRDSIPRANYGYTF TGTGCCAGCAGCCGGGACAGCATACCCCGTGCTAACTATGGCTACACCTTC